The TCR beta chain under discussion was sequenced for a study of vaccination and CD4 T cells after COVID-19. Treatment described: approximately 10-day PBMC culture with coronavirus spike peptide pools or control peptides (ViraFEST assay). The Oncomine TCR Beta short-read assay sequenced DNA from cultured CD4+ T cells. One entry per CDR3 protein results from TCRdb running MiXCR on the PCR reads. Of roughly 14,000 distinct CDR3 sequences listed, less than 70% were seen once; the top ten hold 10%. By sample fraction, this clonotype is medium-sized (0.01 to 0.1%). Its antigen is still unknown. The CDR3 spans 13 residues. Per germline, CDR1 DFQATT and CDR2 SNEGSKA (reference sequence). V was pared by 0 bases and J by 7 bases, with 10 bases between.

This clonotype was sampled from a human donor who had recovered from COVID-19. Here the sequenced sample was CD4+ T cells from blood, cultured in vitro, taken before SARS-CoV-2 vaccination. The V gene is TRBV20-1, the J gene TRBJ1-5; a possible D gene is TRBD1 (6 bases). CDR3 sequence reads: CSARDGGGQPQHF. The CDR3 coding sequence is TGCAGTGCTAGAGATGGGGGGGGCCAGCCCCAGCATTTT.